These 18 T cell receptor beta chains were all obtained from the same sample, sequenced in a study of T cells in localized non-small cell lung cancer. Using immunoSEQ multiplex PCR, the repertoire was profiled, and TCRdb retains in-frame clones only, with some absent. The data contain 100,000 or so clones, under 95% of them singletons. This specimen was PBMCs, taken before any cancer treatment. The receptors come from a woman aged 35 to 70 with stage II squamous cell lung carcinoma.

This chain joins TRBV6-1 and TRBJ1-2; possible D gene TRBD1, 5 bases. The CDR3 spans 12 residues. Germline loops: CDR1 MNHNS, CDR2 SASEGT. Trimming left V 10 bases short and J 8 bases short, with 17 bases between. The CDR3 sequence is CATTSGSKGYTF. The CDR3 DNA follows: TGTGCCACGACATCAGGGTCGAAAGGCTACACCTTC.

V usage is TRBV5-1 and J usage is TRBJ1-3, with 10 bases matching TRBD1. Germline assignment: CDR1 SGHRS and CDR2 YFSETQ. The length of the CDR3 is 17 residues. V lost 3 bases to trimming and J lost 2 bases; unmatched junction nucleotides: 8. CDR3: CASSSHRQGAPGNTIYF. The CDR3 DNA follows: TGCGCCAGCAGCTCCCATCGACAGGGGGCACCTGGAAACACCATATATTTT.

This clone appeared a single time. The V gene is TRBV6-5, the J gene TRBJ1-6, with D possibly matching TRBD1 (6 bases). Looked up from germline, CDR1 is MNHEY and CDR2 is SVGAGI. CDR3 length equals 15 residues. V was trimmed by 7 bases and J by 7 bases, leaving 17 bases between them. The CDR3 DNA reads TGTGCCAGCAAAATCTCAGGGGTACAGAATTCACCCCTCCACTTT. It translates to CASKISGVQNSPLHF.

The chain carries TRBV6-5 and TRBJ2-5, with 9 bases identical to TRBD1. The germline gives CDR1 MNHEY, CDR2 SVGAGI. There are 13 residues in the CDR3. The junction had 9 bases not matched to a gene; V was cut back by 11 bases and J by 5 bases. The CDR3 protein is CAVKKQGAETQYF. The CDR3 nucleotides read TGTGCCGTAAAAAAACAGGGGGCCGAGACCCAGTACTTC.

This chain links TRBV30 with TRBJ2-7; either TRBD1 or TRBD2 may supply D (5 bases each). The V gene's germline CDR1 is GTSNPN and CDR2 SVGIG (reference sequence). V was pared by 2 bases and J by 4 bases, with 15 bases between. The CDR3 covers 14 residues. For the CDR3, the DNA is TGTGCCTGGAGTCCGGGACCTGGGGCGTACGAGCAGTACTTC. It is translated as CAWSPGPGAYEQYF.

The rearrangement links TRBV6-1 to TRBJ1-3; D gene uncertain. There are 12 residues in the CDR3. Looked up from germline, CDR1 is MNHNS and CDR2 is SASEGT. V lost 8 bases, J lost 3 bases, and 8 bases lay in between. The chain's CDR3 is CASGLNGNTIYF. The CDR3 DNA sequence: TGTGCCAGCGGGCTGAATGGAAACACCATATATTTT.

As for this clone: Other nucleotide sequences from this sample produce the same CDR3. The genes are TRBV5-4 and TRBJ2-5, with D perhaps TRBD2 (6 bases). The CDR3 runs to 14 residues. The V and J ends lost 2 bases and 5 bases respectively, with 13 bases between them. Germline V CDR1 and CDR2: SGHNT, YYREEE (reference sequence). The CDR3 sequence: CASSLGGLEETQYF. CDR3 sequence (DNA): TGTGCCAGCAGCTTAGGAGGGCTCGAGGAGACCCAGTACTTC.

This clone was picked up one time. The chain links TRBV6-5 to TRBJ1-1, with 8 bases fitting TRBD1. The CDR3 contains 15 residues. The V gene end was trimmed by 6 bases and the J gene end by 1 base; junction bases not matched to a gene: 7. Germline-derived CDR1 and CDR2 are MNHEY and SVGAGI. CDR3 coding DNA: TGTGCCAGCAGGCGGACAGGGCCTGGGAACACTGAAGCTTTCTTT. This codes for CASRRTGPGNTEAFF.

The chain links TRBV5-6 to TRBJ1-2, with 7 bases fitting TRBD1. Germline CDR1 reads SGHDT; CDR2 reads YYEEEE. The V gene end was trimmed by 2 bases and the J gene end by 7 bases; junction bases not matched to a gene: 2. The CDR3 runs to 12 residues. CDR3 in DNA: TGTGCCAGCAGCTTATACAGGGGTGGCTACACCTTC. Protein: CASSLYRGGYTF.

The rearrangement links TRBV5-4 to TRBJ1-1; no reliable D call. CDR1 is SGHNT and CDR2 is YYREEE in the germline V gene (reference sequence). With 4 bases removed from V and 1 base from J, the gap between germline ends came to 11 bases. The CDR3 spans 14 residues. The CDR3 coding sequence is TGTGCCAGCAGCGAGGCTCGGGGGAACACTGAAGCTTTCTTT. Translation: CASSEARGNTEAFF. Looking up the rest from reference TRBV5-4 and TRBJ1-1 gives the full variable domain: ETGVTQSPTHLIKTRGQQVTLRCSSQSGHNTVSWYQQALGQGPQFIFQYYREEENGRGNFPPRFSGLQFPNYSSELNVNALELDDSALYLCASSEARGNTEAFFGQGTRLTVV.

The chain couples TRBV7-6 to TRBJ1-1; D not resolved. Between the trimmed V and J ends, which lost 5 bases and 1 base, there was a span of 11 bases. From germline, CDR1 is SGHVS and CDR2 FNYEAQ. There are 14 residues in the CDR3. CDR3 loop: CASSPRGPNTEAFF. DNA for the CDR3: TGTGCCAGCAGCCCGCGGGGTCCGAACACTGAAGCTTTCTTT.

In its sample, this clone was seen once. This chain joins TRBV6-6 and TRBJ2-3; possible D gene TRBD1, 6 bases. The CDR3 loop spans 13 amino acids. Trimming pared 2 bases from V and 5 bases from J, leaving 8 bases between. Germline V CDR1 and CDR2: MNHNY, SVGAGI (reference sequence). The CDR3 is CASSYPQGDTQYF. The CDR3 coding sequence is TGTGCCAGCAGTTACCCACAGGGAGATACGCAGTATTTT.

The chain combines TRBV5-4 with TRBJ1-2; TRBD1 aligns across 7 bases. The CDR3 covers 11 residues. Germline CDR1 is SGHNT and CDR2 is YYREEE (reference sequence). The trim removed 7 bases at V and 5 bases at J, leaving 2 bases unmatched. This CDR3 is CASGDRYGYTF. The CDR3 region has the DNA TGTGCCAGCGGGGACAGATATGGCTACACCTTC. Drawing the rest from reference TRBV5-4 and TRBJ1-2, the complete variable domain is ETGVTQSPTHLIKTRGQQVTLRCSSQSGHNTVSWYQQALGQGPQFIFQYYREEENGRGNFPPRFSGLQFPNYSSELNVNALELDDSALYLCASGDRYGYTFGSGTRLTVV.

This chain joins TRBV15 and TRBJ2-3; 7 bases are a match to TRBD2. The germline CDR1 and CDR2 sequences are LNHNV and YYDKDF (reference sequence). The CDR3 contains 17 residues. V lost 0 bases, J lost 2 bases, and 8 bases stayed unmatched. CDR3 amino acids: CATSRDRGGVSTDTQYF. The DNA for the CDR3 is TGTGCCACCAGCAGAGATCGGGGAGGGGTCTCCACAGATACGCAGTATTTT.

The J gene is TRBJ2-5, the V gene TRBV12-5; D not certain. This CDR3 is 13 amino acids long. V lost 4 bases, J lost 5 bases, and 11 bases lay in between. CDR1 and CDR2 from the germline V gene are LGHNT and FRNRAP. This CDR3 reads CASGSNPRETQYF. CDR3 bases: TGTGCTAGTGGTTCCAACCCGCGGGAGACCCAGTACTTC.

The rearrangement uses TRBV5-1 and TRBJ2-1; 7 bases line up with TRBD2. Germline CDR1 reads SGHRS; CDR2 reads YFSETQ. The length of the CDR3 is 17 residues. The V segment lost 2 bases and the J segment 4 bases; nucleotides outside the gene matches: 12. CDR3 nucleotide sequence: TGCGCCAGCAGCTTTCGGAGCGGGGCTTTAGCGTACAATGAGCAGTTCTTC. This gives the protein CASSFRSGALAYNEQFF.

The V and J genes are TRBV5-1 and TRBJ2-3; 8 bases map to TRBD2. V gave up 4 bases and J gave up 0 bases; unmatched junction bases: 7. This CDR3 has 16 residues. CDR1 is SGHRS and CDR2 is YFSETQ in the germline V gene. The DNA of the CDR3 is TGCGCCAGCAGCACCCGACTAGCGCCCAGCACAGATACGCAGTATTTT. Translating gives CASSTRLAPSTDTQYF.

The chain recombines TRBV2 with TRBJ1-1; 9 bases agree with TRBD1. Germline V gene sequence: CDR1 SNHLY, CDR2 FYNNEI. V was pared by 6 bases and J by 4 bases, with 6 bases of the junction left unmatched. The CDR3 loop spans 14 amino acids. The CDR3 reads CASRGTGYGTEAFF. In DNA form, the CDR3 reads TGTGCCAGCAGGGGGACAGGGTATGGCACTGAAGCTTTCTTT.